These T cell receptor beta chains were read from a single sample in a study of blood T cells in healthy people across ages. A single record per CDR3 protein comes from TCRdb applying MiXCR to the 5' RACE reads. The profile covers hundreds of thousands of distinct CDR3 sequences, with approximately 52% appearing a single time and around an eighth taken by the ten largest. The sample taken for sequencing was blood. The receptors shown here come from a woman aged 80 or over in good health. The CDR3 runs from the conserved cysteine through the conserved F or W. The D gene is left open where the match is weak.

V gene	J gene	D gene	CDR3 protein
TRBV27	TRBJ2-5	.	CASSLLGTSRETQYF
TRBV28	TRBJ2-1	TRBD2	CASSAGGRTYNEQFF
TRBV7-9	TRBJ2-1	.	CASSSTRAGYNEQFF
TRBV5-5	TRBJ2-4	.	CASSRGTPLQGNIQYF
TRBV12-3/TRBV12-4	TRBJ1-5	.	CASSFSRVVGNQPQHF
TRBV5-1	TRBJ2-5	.	CASSLFREETQYF
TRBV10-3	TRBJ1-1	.	CAISGDSRNTEAFF
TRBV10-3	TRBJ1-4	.	CAIGGNRNEKLFF
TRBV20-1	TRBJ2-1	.	CSAKQGYEQFF
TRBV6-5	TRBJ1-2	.	CASSYRQVGGYTF
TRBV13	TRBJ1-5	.	CASSLGRERGQPQHF
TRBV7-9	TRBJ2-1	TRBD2	CARGGSYNEQFF
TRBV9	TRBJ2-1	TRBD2	CASGGGSLYNEQFF
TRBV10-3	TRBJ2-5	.	CAISELAEKTQYF
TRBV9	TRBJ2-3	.	CASSVFGSGVTDTQYF
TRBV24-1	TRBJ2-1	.	CATSDQPQGHRDEQFF
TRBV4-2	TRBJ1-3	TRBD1	CASSQDLSGQGSGNTIYF
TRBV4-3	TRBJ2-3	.	CASSGLGAGDTQYF
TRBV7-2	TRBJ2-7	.	CASSPRARGSYEQYF
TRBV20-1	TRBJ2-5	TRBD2	CSASVPSGVYDEQYF
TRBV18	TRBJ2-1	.	CASSPPESSRNEQFF
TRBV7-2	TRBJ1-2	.	CASSLAEGNYGYTF
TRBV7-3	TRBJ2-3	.	CASSLNLTAFSSDTQYF
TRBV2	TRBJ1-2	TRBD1	CASSRRQGHGYTF
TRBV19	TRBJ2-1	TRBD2	CASSMGLAGQGEQFF
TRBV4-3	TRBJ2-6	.	CASSQGYARGTGANVLTF
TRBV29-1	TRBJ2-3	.	CSVARGASTDTQYF
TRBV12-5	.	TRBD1	CASGTGDVAETQYF
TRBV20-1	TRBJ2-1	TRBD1	CSAYRTGGSPNEQFF
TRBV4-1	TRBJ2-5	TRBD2	CASSPTSGRETQYF
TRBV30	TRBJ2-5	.	CAWSVGQIQETQYF
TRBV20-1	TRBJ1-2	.	CSARDQKGNYGYTF
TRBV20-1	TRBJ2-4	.	CSAHGAKNIQYF